Below are 10 T cell receptor beta chains sequenced from a single sample in a study of T-cell reconstitution after alpha-beta-depleted transplantation in children. A library of TCRbeta sequences, prepared with unique molecular identifiers, was generated. TCRdb passed the PCR reads through MiXCR, listing each CDR3 protein once. The sample records about 300,000 distinct CDR3 sequences, 10% being singletons. Sequenced here: PBMCs, sampled before TCRalphabeta/CD19-depleted stem cell transplant. The receptors shown here come from a boy younger than two with acute myeloid leukemia, due to receive a stem cell transplant.

This clonotype was seen ten or more times. V and J are TRBV7-9 and TRBJ1-2, with TRBD1 matching 8 bases. CDR3 length equals 14 residues. Trimming at V came to 5 bases and at J to 8 bases, leaving 10 bases not matched to a gene. Germline V gene lookup returns CDR1 SEHNR and CDR2 FQNEAQ (reference sequence). The CDR3 nucleotides read TGTGCCAGCAGCCCTCCCGACAGGGGCCGAGGCTACACCTTC. Residues: CASSPPDRGRGYTF.

This clonotype came up a few times. The CDR3 bases are TGTGCCAGCAGACCCAGACAGATTAATGAAAAACTGTTTTTT. It specifies CASRPRQINEKLFF. This rearrangement joins TRBV6-1 to TRBJ1-4; TRBD1 is a possible D gene (5 bases). This CDR3 has 14 amino acids. Germline CDR1 MNHNS, CDR2 SASEGT. V was cut by 6 bases and J by 4 bases, with 12 bases left in between.

This clonotype has ten or more counts. The chain is built from TRBV5-1 and TRBJ1-2, with 7 bases aligning to TRBD1. Trimming at V came to 0 bases and at J to 2 bases, leaving 1 base not matched to a gene. CDR3 length: 14 residues. In germline, CDR1 is SGHRS, CDR2 YFSETQ. As DNA, the CDR3 is TGCGCCAGCAGCTTGGACAGGGGAAACTATGGCTACACCTTC. It encodes CASSLDRGNYGYTF.

The table lists this clonotype with a few counts. DNA for the CDR3: TGTGCCATCCCTCGACAGGGGCGAAACACCGGGGAGCTGTTTTTT. Translation: CAIPRQGRNTGELFF. The chain employs TRBV10-3 and TRBJ2-2; 8 bases map to TRBD1. The germline V gene has CDR1 ENHRY and CDR2 SYGVKD. The length of the CDR3 is 15 residues. With V trimmed by 8 bases and J by 2 bases, 7 bases remained unmatched.

There are many counts of this clonotype. The chain has TRBV7-2 and TRBJ2-4; no clear D. Trimming took 1 base from V and 4 from J, leaving 8 bases between them. The length of the CDR3 is 14 residues. Germline V gives CDR1 SGHTA, CDR2 FQGNSA. CDR3 DNA sequence: TGTGCCAGCAGCTTAGGGGCAGAGAAAAACATTCAGTACTTC. Its protein product is CASSLGAEKNIQYF.

This clonotype was seen only a few times. This chain connects TRBV10-3 to TRBJ2-3, with D unresolved. Deletions cut 3 bases from V and 4 bases from J, with 17 bases between. From germline, CDR1 is ENHRY and CDR2 SYGVKD. This CDR3 has 16 residues. The CDR3 here is CAISDGEQFNSDTQYF. CDR3 nucleotides: TGTGCCATCAGTGATGGTGAACAGTTTAACTCAGATACGCAGTATTTT.

This clonotype appeared many times. This chain uses TRBV7-3 with TRBJ2-7; 11 bases map to TRBD1. With 5 bases clipped from V and 4 bases from J, the junction kept 7 bases outside the gene matches. Germline lookup yields CDR1 SGHTA and CDR2 FQGTGA. The CDR3 has 15 amino acids. This CDR3 reads CASSPAGTGGYEQYF. As DNA, the CDR3 is TGTGCCAGCAGCCCCGCCGGGACAGGGGGGTACGAGCAGTACTTC.

The CDR3 reads CASSLWDYNEQFF. The CDR3 region has the DNA TGTGCCAGCAGCTTATGGGACTACAATGAGCAGTTCTTC. The J gene is TRBJ2-1, the V gene TRBV5-5; no clear D. The germline V gene encodes CDR1 SGHKS and CDR2 YYEKEE (reference sequence). CDR3 length equals 13 residues. The ends were cut back, 2 bases at V and 3 bases at J, with 6 bases in the middle.

This clonotype was recorded at least ten times. The gene calls are TRBV11-1 and TRBJ2-7; D gene ambiguous. The V end was cut by 8 bases, the J end by 0 bases, with 5 bases between. This CDR3 comprises 11 residues. CDR1 is SGHAT, CDR2 FQDESV, per germline (reference sequence). The CDR3 sequence: CASATSYEQYF. The CDR3 bases are TGTGCCAGCGCAACCTCCTACGAGCAGTACTTC. The full variable domain, rest sourced from reference TRBV11-1 and TRBJ2-7, is EAEVAQSPRYKITEKSQAVAFWCDPISGHATLYWYRQILGQGPELLVQFQDESVVDDSQLPKDRFSAERLKGVDSTLKIQPAELGDSAMYLCASATSYEQYFGPGTRLTVT.

This clonotype occurred a few times. This chain connects TRBV4-3 to TRBJ2-7, with D perhaps TRBD2 (6 bases). CDR3 length: 15 amino acids. Germline V lookup: CDR1 LGHNA, CDR2 YSLEER. V was shortened by 1 base and J by 2 bases, with 12 bases between the two germline ends. The CDR3 loop is CASSQGASVPYEQYF. The CDR3 nucleotides read TGCGCCAGCAGCCAAGGCGCTAGCGTCCCCTACGAGCAGTACTTC.